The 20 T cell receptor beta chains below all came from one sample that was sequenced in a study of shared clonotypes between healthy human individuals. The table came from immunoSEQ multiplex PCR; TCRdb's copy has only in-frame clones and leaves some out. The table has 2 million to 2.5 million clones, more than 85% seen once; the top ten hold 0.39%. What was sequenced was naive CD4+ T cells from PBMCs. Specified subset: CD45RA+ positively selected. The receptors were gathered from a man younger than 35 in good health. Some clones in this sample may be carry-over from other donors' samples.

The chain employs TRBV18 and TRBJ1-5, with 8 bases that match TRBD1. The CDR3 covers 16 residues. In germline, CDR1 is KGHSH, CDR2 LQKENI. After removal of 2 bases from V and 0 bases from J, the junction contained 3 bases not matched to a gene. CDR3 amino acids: CASSPKGTGSNQPQHF. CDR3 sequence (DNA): TGTGCCAGCTCACCAAAAGGGACAGGTAGCAATCAGCCCCAGCATTTT.

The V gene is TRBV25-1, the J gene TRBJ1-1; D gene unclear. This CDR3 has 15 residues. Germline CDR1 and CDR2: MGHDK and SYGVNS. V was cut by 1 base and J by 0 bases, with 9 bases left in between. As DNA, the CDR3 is TGTGCCAGCAGTGAATCCGGGCCCATGAACACTGAAGCTTTCTTT. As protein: CASSESGPMNTEAFF.

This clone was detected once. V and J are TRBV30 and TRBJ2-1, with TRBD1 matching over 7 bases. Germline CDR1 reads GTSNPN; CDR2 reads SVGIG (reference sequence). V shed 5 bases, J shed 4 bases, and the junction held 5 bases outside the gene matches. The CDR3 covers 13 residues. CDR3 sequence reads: CAWGGQQYNEQFF. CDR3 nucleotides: TGTGCCTGGGGGGGACAGCAGTACAATGAGCAGTTCTTC.

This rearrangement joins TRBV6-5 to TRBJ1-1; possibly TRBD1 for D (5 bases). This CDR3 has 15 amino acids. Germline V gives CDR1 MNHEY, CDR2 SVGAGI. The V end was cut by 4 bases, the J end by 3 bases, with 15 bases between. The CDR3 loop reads CASSSEGTVDTEAFF. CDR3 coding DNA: TGTGCCAGCAGTTCGGAGGGGACGGTGGACACTGAAGCTTTCTTT.

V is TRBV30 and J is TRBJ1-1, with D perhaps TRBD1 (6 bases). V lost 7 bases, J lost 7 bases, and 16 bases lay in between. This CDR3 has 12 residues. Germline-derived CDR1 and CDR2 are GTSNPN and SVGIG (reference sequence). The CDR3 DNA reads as TGTGCCTCCGCACAGGGATCCCGTGAAGCTTTCTTT. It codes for CASAQGSREAFF.

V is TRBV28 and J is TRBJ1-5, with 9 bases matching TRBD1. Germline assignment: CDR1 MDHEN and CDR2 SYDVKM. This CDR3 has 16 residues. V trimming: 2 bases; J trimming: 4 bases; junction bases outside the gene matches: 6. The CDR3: CASSLRDRVGNQPQHF. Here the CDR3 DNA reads TGTGCCAGCAGTTTACGGGACAGGGTCGGAAATCAGCCCCAGCATTTT.

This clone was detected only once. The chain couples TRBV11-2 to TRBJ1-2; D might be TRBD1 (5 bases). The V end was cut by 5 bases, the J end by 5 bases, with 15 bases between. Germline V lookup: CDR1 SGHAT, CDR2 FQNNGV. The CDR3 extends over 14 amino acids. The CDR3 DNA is TGTGCCAGCAGCCTGCCCGGGGCCCTATATGGCTACACCTTC. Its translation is CASSLPGALYGYTF.

CDR3 sequence reads: CASSGGVQETQYF. The CDR3 coding sequence is TGTGCCAGCTCGGGAGGGGTCCAAGAGACCCAGTACTTC. The chain employs TRBV18 and TRBJ2-5, with 7 bases lining up with TRBD2. Germline lookup yields CDR1 KGHSH and CDR2 LQKENI. J gave up 1 base and V 6 bases, and 2 bases lay outside the gene matches. The CDR3 is 13 residues long.

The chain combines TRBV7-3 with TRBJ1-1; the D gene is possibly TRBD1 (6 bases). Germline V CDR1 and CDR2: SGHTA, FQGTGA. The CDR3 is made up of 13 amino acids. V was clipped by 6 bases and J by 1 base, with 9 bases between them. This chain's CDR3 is CASSEDRNTEAFF. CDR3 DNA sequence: TGTGCCAGCAGTGAGGACAGGAACACTGAAGCTTTCTTT.

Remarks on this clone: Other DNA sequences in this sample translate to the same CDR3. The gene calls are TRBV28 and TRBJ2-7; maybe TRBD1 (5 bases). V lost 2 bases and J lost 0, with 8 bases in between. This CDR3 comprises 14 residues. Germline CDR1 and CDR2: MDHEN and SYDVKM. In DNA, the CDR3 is TGTGCCAGCAGTTTAGTCAGGGTCTCCTACGAGCAGTACTTC. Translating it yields CASSLVRVSYEQYF.

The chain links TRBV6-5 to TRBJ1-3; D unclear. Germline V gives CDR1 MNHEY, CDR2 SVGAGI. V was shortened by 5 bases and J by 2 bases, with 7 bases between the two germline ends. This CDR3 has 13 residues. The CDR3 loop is CASSREAGNTIYF. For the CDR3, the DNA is TGTGCCAGCAGTCGGGAGGCTGGAAACACCATATATTTT.

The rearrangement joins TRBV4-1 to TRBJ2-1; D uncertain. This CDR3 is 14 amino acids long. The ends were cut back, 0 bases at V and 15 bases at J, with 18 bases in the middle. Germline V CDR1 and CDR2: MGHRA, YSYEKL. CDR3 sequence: CASSQDRAPAFPFF. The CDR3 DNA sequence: TGCGCCAGCAGCCAAGATAGGGCCCCCGCATTCCCGTTCTTC.

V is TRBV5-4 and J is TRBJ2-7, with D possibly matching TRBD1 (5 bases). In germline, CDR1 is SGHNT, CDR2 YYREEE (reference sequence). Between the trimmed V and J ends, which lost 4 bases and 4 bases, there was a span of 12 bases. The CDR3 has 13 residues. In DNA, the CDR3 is TGTGCCAGCAGCAGGGGTTCGATGTACGAGCAGTACTTC. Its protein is CASSRGSMYEQYF. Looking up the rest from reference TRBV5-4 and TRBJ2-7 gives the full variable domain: ETGVTQSPTHLIKTRGQQVTLRCSSQSGHNTVSWYQQALGQGPQFIFQYYREEENGRGNFPPRFSGLQFPNYSSELNVNALELDDSALYLCASSRGSMYEQYFGPGTRLTVT.

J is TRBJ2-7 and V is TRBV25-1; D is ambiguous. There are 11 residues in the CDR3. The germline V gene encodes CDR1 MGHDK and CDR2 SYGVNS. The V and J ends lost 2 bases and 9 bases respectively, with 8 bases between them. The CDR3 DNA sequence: TGTGCCAGCAGTGAACGGCTGGGGCAGTACTTC. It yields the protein CASSERLGQYF.

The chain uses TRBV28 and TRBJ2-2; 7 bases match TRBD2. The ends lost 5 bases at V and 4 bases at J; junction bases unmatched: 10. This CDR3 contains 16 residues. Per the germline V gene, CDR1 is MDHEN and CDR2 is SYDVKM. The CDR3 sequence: CASSQLGGYGTGELFF. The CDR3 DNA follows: TGTGCCAGCAGTCAACTGGGAGGGTATGGCACCGGGGAGCTGTTTTTT.

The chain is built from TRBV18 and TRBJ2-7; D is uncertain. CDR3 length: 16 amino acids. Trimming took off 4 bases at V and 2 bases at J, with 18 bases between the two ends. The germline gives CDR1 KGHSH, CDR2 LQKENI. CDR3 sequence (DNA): TGTGCCAGCTCACAATCGATCACCCAGACCGCCTACGAGCAGTACTTC. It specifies CASSQSITQTAYEQYF.

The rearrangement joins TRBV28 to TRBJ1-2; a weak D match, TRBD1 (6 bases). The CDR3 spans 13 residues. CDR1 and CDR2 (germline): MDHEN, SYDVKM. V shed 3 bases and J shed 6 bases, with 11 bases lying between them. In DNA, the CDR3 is TGTGCCAGCAGTTTCGACAGGAATCATGGCTACACCTTC. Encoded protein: CASSFDRNHGYTF.

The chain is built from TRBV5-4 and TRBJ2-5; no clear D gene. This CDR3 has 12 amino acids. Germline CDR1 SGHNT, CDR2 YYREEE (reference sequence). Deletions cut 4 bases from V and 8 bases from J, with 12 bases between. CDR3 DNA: TGTGCCAGCAGCATAATTGGCTCCACCCAGTACTTC. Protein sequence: CASSIIGSTQYF.

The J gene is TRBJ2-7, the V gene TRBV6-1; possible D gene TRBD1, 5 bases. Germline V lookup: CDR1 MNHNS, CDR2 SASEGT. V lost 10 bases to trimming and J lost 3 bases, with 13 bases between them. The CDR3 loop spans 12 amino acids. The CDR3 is CAIERDSYEQYF. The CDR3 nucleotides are TGTGCCATCGAACGCGACAGCTACGAGCAGTACTTC.

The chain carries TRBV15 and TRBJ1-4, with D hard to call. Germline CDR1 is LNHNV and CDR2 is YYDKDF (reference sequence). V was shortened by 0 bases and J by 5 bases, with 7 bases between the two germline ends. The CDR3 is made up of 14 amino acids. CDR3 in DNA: TGTGCCACCAGCAGAGATTTGCGGAATGAAAAACTGTTTTTT. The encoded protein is CATSRDLRNEKLFF.